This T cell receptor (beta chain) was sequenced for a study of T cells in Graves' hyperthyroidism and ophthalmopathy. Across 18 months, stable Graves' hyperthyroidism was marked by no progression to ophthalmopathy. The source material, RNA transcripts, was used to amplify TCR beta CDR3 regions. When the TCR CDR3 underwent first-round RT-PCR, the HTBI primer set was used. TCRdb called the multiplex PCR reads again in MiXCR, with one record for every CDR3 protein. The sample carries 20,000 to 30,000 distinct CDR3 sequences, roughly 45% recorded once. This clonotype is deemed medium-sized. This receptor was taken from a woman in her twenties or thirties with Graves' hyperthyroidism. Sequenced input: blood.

DNA of the CDR3: TGTGCCAGCTTTCGTTCGCCGAACACCGGGGAGCTGTTTTTT. This sequence encodes CASFRSPNTGELFF. The rearrangement links TRBV2 to TRBJ2-2; no clear D. The CDR3 contains 14 residues. Germline assignment: CDR1 SNHLY and CDR2 FYNNEI. The V gene lost 8 bases and the J gene lost 0 bases, with 10 bases spanning the gap. The variable domain in full, completed from reference TRBV2 and TRBJ2-2, reads EPEVTQTPSHQVTQMGQEVILRCVPISNHLYFYWYRQILGQKVEFLVSFYNNEISEKSEIFDDQFSVERPDGSNFTLKIRSTKLEDSAMYFCASFRSPNTGELFFGEGSRLTVL.